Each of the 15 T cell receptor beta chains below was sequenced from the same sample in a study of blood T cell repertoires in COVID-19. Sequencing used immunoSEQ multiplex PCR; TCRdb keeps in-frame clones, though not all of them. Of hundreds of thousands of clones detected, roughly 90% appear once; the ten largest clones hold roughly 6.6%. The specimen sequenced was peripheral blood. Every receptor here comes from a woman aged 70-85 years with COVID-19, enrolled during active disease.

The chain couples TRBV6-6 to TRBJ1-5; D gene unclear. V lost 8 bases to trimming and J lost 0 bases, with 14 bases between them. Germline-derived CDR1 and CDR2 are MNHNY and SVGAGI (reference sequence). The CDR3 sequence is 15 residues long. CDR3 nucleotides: TGTGCCAGCCAGTTTAACGGGGATAGCAATCAGCCCCAGCATTTT. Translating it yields CASQFNGDSNQPQHF.

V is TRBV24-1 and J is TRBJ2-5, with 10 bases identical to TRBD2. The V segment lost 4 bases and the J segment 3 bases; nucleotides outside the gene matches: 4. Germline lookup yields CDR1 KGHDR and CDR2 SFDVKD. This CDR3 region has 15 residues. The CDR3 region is CATSEASGGKETQYF. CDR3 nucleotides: TGTGCCACCAGTGAGGCTAGCGGGGGAAAAGAGACCCAGTACTTC.

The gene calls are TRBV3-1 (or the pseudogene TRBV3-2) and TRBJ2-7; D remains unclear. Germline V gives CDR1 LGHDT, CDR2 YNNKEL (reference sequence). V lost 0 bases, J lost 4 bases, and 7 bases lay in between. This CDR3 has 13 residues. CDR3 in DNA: TGTGCCAGCAGCCAAGATTTCGGGTACGAGCAGTACTTC. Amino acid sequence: CASSQDFGYEQYF.

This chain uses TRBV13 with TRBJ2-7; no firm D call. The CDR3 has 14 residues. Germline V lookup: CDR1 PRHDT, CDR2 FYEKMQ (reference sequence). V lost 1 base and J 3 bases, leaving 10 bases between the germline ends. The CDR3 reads CASSLAGPYYEQYF. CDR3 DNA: TGTGCCAGCAGCTTAGCTGGGCCCTACTACGAGCAGTACTTC.

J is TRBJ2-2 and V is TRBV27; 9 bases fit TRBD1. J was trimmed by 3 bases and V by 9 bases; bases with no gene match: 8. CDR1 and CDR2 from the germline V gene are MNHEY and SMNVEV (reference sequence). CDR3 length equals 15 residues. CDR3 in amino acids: CASSRTGDYTGELFF. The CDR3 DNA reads TGTGCCAGTTCCCGGACAGGGGATTACACCGGGGAGCTGTTTTTT.

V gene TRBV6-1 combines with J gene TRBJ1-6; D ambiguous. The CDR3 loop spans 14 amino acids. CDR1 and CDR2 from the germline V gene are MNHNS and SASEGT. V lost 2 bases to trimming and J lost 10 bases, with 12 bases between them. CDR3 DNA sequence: TGTGCCAGCAGTGAATTGCCCAGAGGGTCACCCCTCCACTTT. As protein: CASSELPRGSPLHF.

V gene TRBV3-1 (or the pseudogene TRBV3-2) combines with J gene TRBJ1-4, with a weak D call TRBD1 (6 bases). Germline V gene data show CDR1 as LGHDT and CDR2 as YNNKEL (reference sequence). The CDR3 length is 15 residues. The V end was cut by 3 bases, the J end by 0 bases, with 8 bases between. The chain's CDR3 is CASSQRTATNEKLFF. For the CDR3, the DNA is TGTGCCAGCAGCCAGAGGACAGCAACTAATGAAAAACTGTTTTTT.

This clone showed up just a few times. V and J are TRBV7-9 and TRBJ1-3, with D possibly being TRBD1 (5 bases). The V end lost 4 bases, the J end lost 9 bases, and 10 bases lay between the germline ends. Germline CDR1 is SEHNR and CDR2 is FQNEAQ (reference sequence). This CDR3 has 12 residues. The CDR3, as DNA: TGTGCCAGCAGCTGGGAGGGGAGCACCATATATTTT. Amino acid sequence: CASSWEGSTIYF. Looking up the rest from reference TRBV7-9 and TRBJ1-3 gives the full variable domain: DTGVSQNPRHKITKRGQNVTFRCDPISEHNRLYWYRQTLGQGPEFLTYFQNEAQLEKSRLLSDRFSAERPKGSFSTLEIQRTEQGDSAMYLCASSWEGSTIYFGEGSWLTVV.

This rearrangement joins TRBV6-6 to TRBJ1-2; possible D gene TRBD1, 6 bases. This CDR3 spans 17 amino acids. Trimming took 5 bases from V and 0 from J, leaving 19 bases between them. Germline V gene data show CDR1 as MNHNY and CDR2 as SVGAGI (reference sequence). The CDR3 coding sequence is TGTGCCAGCAGTCCTTCGGGACAAGGCATTACTAACTATGGCTACACCTTC. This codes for CASSPSGQGITNYGYTF.

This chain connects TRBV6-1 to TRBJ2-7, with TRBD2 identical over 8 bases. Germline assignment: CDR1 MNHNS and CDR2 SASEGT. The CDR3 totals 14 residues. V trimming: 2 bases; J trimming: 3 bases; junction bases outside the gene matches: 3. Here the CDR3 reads CASSESGSFYEQYF. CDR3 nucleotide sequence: TGTGCCAGCAGTGAAAGCGGGAGCTTCTACGAGCAGTACTTC.

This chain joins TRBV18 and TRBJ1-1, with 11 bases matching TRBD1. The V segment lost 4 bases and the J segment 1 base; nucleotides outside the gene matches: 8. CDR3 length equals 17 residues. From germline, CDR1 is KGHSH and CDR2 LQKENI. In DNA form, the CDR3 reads TGTGCCAGCTCACTGATAAGGACAGGGGGCGGGAACACTGAAGCTTTCTTT. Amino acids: CASSLIRTGGGNTEAFF. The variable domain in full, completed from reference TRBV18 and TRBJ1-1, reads NAGVMQNPRHLVRRRGQEARLRCSPMKGHSHVYWYRQLPEEGLKFMVYLQKENIIDESGMPKERFSAEFPKEGPSILRIQQVVRGDSAAYFCASSLIRTGGGNTEAFFGQGTRLTVV.

CDR3 residues: CASSSNSAGDTQYF. In DNA, the CDR3 is TGTGCCAGCAGCTCAAATAGCGCGGGAGATACGCAGTATTTT. This rearrangement joins TRBV7-9 to TRBJ2-3, with D perhaps TRBD2 (5 bases). Trimming removed 4 bases from V and 5 bases from J, with 13 bases in between. There are 14 residues in the CDR3. CDR1 and CDR2 from the germline V gene are SEHNR and FQNEAQ (reference sequence).

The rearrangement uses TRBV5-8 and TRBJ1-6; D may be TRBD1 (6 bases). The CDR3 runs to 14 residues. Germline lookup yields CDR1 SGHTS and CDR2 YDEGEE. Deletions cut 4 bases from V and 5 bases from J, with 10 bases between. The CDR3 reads CASSHRDNNSPLHF. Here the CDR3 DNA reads TGTGCCAGCAGCCACCGGGACAATAATTCACCCCTCCACTTT.

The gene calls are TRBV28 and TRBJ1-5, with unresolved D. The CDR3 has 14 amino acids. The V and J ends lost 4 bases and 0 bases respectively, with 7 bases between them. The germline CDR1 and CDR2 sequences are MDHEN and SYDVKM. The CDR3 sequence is CASSYGNSNQPQHF. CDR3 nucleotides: TGTGCCAGCAGTTACGGGAATAGCAATCAGCCCCAGCATTTT.

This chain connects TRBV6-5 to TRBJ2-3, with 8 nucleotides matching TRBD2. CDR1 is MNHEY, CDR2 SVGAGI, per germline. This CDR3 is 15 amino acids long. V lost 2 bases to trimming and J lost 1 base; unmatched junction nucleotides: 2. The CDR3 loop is CASSYTSGRTDTQYF. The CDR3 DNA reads TGTGCCAGCAGTTACACTAGCGGACGCACAGATACGCAGTATTTT.